This T cell receptor beta chain appears in the sequencing data of a study of lymphopenia after photon versus proton radiotherapy. Whole-study results and caveats: Better survival with proton therapy was suggested as possible, not demonstrated. Relative stability marked proton patients; photon patients lost diversity and naive cells. In patients who died, overall survival fell as post-nadir TCR diversity dropped more. After lymphocyte nadir, photon-treated repertoires showed oligoclonal expansion, especially CD8+ Temra.

Trimming removed 4 bases from V and 6 bases from J, with 10 bases in between. Per germline, CDR1 SGHRS and CDR2 YFSETQ. The CDR3 is made up of 12 amino acids. This clone was detected only a few times. Antigen specificity is unknown. The assay was immunoSEQ multiplex PCR, and TCRdb's table has in-frame clones only and misses some. This sample has more than 70,000 clones, with around four fifths found just once. The receptor was derived from a man aged 60 to 69 with pancreatic cancer. The starting material was peripheral blood, obtained from a patient treated with proton-based radiotherapy. V is TRBV5-1 and J is TRBJ1-2, with a weak D call TRBD1 (5 bases). CDR3 sequence reads: CASSQQGDGYTF. In DNA, the CDR3 is TGCGCCAGCAGCCAGCAGGGCGATGGCTACACCTTC.